The TCR beta chain described here comes from a study of T cells after posttransplantation cyclophosphamide. Whole-study results and caveats: Donor-recipient repertoire similarity was low at 1-2 months, rising over year one. After PTCy, TRB diversity resembled that of CNI/methotrexate controls. Blood and skin or GI T cell repertoires showed limited TRB overlap.

Of note for this clone: The antigen is undetermined.

The table came from immunoSEQ multiplex PCR; TCRdb's copy has only in-frame clones and leaves some out. In total the sample includes 9,500 to 15,000 clones, none of them seen once. Cyclophosphamide on days +3 and +4 followed busulfan-fludarabine conditioning and a marrow graft. The CDR3 consists of 15 residues. CDR1 is LGHNT and CDR2 is FRNRAP in the germline V gene. After removal of 5 bases from V and 5 bases from J, the junction contained 9 bases not matched to a gene. The TCR was taken from a female patient aged 35-55 years who received an allogeneic stem cell transplant from a related donor, was CMV-positive, and had acute GVHD only. The graft donor may account for some of the T cells. The input for sequencing was PBMCs, taken after allogeneic stem cell transplant with posttransplant cyclophosphamide. The chain joins TRBV12-5 to TRBJ2-5; 9 positions match TRBD1. CDR3 nucleotide sequence: TGTGCTAGTGGTCGCGGGACAGGGCAGGGGGAGACCCAGTACTTC. Protein product: CASGRGTGQGETQYF.